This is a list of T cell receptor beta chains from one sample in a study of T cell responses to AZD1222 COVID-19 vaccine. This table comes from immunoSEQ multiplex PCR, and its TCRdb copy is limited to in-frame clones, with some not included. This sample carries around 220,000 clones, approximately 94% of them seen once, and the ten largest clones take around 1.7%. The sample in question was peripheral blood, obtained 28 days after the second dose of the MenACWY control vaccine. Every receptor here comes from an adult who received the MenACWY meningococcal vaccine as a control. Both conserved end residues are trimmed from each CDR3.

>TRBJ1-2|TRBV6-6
ASSYEGSSPGYT
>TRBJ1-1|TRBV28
ASSFGGGAF
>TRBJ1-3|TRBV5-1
ASSADRAGNTIY
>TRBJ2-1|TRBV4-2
ASSQGFGTLNEQF
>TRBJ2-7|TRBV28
ASNPPGGGTYEQY
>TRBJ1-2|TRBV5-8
ASSLAQGVLPPFYGYT
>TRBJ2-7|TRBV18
ASSPPDLYEQY
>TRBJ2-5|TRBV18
ASSPGTSGQETQY
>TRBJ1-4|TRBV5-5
ASSYRPGTGGLEKLF
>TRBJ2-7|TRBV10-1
ASSATTSSGEQY
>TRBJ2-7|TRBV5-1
ASSSGGATGKGEQY
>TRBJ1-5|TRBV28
ASSLIGRTDSNQPQH
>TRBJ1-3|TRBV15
ATSTSILVRAARNTIY
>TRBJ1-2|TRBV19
ASQQGQNYGYT
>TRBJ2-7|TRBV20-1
SASLGLPGYEQY
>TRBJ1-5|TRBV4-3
ASSQGGQGDQPQH
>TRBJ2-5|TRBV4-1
ASSQLVAANQETQY
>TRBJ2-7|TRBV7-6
ASSLTDYEQY
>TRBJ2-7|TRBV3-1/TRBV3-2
ASSPQAPNGRSY
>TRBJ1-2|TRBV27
ASSLSRLADGYT
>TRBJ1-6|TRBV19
ASSRTDRNNSPLH
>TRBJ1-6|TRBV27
ASSLVPGVYNSPLH
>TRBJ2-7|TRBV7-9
ASSSWDSSYEQY
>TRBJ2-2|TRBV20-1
SASSPTSAGELF
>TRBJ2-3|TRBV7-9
ASSPSGLSREGLADTQY
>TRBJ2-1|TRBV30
AWIQAGPRNEQF
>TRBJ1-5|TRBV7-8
ASSSQGNQPQH
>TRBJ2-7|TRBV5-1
ASSLPPRWDEQY
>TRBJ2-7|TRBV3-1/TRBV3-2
ASSQWGYEQY
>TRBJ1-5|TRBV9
ASSVNPPQGFDSNQPQH
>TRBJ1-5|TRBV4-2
ASSPMAGNSNQPQH
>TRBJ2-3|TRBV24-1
ATSDPTGRTRNTQY
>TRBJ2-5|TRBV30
AWSGGGLVETQY
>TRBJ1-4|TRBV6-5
ASTSGQGVGEKLF
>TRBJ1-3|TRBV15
ATSRKQRNTIY
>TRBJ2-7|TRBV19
ASSMVGTGYEQY
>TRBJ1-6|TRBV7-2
ASSLASPGTLNSPLH
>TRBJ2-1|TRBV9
ASSPSGTANEQF
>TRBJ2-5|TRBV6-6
ASSYSRLGETQY
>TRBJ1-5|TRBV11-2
ASSLRPMPGSNQPQH
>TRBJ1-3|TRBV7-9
ASSYTGRSGNTIY
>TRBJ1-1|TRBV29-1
SVEGAGMNTEAF
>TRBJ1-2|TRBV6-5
ASSYGGNYGYT
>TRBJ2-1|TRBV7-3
ASSFGQGDSYNEQF
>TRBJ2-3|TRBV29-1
SVDPPGQSPSTDTQY
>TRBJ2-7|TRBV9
ASSVEGQRSYEQY
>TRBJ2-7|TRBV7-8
ASSVSGAQDEQY
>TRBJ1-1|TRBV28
ASSSSGFVNTEAF
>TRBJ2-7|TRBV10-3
AIKDSATYEQY
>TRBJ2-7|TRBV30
ASNLGGNEQY
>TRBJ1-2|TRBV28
ASSMGTGNYGYT
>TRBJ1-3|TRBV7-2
ASSSASSGNTIY